Below, 29 T cell receptor beta chains from the same sample are listed, as sequenced in a study of blood T cell repertoires in COVID-19. Measured with immunoSEQ multiplex PCR; TCRdb has only the in-frame clones, and not every one. Among a few hundred thousand clones listed, approximately 88% were seen once. Sequenced sample: PBMCs or T cells enriched from blood (not recorded which). Receptors were obtained from a man between 25 and 39 years old who had recovered from COVID-19.

This chain links TRBV27 with TRBJ2-1, with a tentative D call TRBD1 (5 bases). Germline V gene sequence: CDR1 MNHEY, CDR2 SMNVEV (reference sequence). The CDR3 spans 15 residues. The germline V and J ends were trimmed by 2 bases and 2 bases, with 10 bases remaining between them. CDR3 nucleotide sequence: TGTGCCAGCAGTTTAATACAGGTTCCCTACAATGAGCAGTTCTTC. Translated, it gives CASSLIQVPYNEQFF.

This chain links TRBV15 with TRBJ2-5, with 8 nucleotides matching TRBD2. CDR1 is LNHNV, CDR2 YYDKDF, per germline (reference sequence). The CDR3 length is 14 residues. Trimming took 5 bases from V and 5 from J; bases not matched to a gene: 7. Here the CDR3 DNA reads TGTGCCACCAGCTCCCGGGGGGGGCCTGAGACCCAGTACTTC. Translation: CATSSRGGPETQYF.

This clone was picked up a small number of times. The V and J genes are TRBV5-4 and TRBJ2-5; D remains ambiguous. CDR1 is SGHNT, CDR2 YYREEE, per germline (reference sequence). The CDR3 consists of 14 residues. Between the trimmed V and J ends, which lost 0 bases and 5 bases, there was a span of 11 bases. Here the CDR3 reads CASSLVQFPETQYF. In DNA, the CDR3 is TGTGCCAGCAGCTTGGTACAGTTCCCGGAGACCCAGTACTTC.

This rearrangement joins TRBV4-2 to TRBJ2-7, with D perhaps matching TRBD1 (5 bases). The V gene's germline CDR1 is LGHNA and CDR2 YNFKEQ. The V end was cut by 1 base, the J end by 2 bases, with 9 bases between. The CDR3 sequence is 14 residues long. CDR3 region: CASSQGAGTYEQYF. Here the CDR3 DNA reads TGTGCCAGCAGCCAAGGTGCAGGGACCTACGAGCAGTACTTC.

The J gene is TRBJ2-2, the V gene TRBV4-2, with 9 bases fitting TRBD1. Germline CDR1 reads LGHNA; CDR2 reads YNFKEQ. With 1 base clipped from V and 6 bases from J, the junction kept 3 bases outside the gene matches. The CDR3 runs 15 residues. The CDR3 DNA follows: TGTGCCAGCAGCCAAGGGGACAGGGCAGCCGGGGAGCTGTTTTTT. It encodes CASSQGDRAAGELFF.

The chain uses TRBV5-1 and TRBJ1-4; 7 bases match TRBD1. V shed 4 bases, J shed 8 bases, and the junction held 8 bases outside the gene matches. The CDR3 consists of 14 residues. Per germline, CDR1 SGHRS and CDR2 YFSETQ. The CDR3 loop reads CASSPRQGHEKLFF. In nucleotides, the CDR3 is TGCGCCAGCAGCCCACGACAGGGCCACGAAAAACTGTTTTTT.

V usage is TRBV4-1 and J usage is TRBJ1-4; maybe TRBD1 (6 bases). The germline V and J ends were trimmed by 1 base and 0 bases, with 9 bases remaining between them. This CDR3 is built from 16 residues. Germline CDR1 is MGHRA and CDR2 is YSYEKL. The CDR3 nucleotides read TGCGCCAGCAGCCAAGTTCGGACAGCAACTAATGAAAAACTGTTTTTT. It yields the protein CASSQVRTATNEKLFF.

The chain links TRBV14 to TRBJ1-5, with D unresolved. The ends were cut back, 4 bases at V and 4 bases at J, with 5 bases in the middle. CDR1 is SGHDN and CDR2 is FVKESK in the germline V gene. CDR3 length equals 12 residues. The CDR3 DNA is TGTGCCAGCAGCCGAGGAAATCAGCCCCAGCATTTT. This translates into CASSRGNQPQHF.

The chain has TRBV5-1 and TRBJ1-6, with 10 bases aligning to TRBD1. The CDR3 sequence is 15 residues long. Germline-derived CDR1 and CDR2 are SGHRS and YFSETQ. Trimming cost V 4 bases and J 7 bases; bases outside gene matches: 5. The CDR3 region has the DNA TGCGCCAGCAGCCGAGAGGGACAGGGGAATTCACCCCTCCACTTT. It is translated as CASSREGQGNSPLHF.

The rearrangement links TRBV4-1 to TRBJ2-1; D is undetermined. The CDR3 runs to 15 residues. Germline CDR1 is MGHRA and CDR2 is YSYEKL. V dropped 0 bases and J dropped 2 bases, with 8 bases sitting between them. Here the CDR3 DNA reads TGCGCCAGCAGCCAAGATCGCGCTGCCTACAATGAGCAGTTCTTC. It translates to CASSQDRAAYNEQFF.

The chain recombines TRBV11-2 with TRBJ2-1; 9 bases map to TRBD1. Germline CDR1 SGHAT, CDR2 FQNNGV. The V and J ends lost 5 bases and 8 bases, in that order; junction bases with no gene match: 10. This CDR3 comprises 15 residues. CDR3 DNA sequence: TGTGCCAGCAGCCTCCGGGACAGGGAATTAGATGAGCAGTTCTTC. Translating it yields CASSLRDRELDEQFF.

This sequence joins TRBV12-2 and TRBJ1-5; no check of the table's D call, TRBD1, against the DNA was made. TRBV12-2 is assigned pseudogene status. The CDR3 extends over 14 amino acids. The CDR3, as DNA: TGTGCAAGTCGCTGGCGGCAGGGTATTCAGCCCCAGCATTTT. This encodes CASRWRQGIQPQHF.

This clone was seen a handful of times. The same CDR3 is also encoded by other DNA sequences in this sample. The rearrangement joins TRBV5-1 to TRBJ2-1; 9 nucleotides line up with TRBD1. The CDR3 sequence is 15 residues long. The V and J ends lost 4 bases and 4 bases, in that order; junction bases with no gene match: 6. Germline V gives CDR1 SGHRS, CDR2 YFSETQ. The CDR3: CASSLGQGLYNEQFF. CDR3 nucleotide sequence: TGCGCCAGCAGCCTAGGACAGGGGTTATACAATGAGCAGTTCTTC.

The rearrangement joins TRBV18 to TRBJ1-1; D might be TRBD1 (6 bases). V shed 1 base and J shed 0 bases, with 18 bases lying between them. Germline V gene lookup returns CDR1 KGHSH and CDR2 LQKENI. This CDR3 has 18 amino acids. CDR3 amino acids: CASSPLQLRGLMNTEAFF. Here the CDR3 DNA reads TGTGCCAGCTCACCACTTCAGCTCAGGGGCCTCATGAACACTGAAGCTTTCTTT.

The V call is TRBV15, the J call TRBJ1-5; D might be TRBD1 (6 bases). With 4 bases removed from V and 0 bases from J, the gap between germline ends came to 16 bases. This CDR3 is built from 17 residues. Germline CDR1 LNHNV, CDR2 YYDKDF (reference sequence). The CDR3, as DNA: TGTGCCACCAGCAATAGGACAGTCGTCTATAGCAATCAGCCCCAGCATTTT. Amino acids: CATSNRTVVYSNQPQHF.

V usage is TRBV2 and J usage is TRBJ2-2; 7 bases map to TRBD1. The trim removed 10 bases at V and 0 bases at J, leaving 5 bases unmatched. CDR1 SNHLY and CDR2 FYNNEI come from the germline V gene. The CDR3 runs 14 residues. Here the CDR3 DNA reads TGTGCCATCCAGACAGGGTCGAACACCGGGGAGCTGTTTTTT. Its protein is CAIQTGSNTGELFF. Complete variable domain (other parts from reference TRBV2 and TRBJ2-2): EPEVTQTPSHQVTQMGQEVILRCVPISNHLYFYWYRQILGQKVEFLVSFYNNEISEKSEIFDDQFSVERPDGSNFTLKIRSTKLEDSAMYFCAIQTGSNTGELFFGEGSRLTVL.

This chain links TRBV28 with TRBJ1-1, with D unresolved. This CDR3 contains 12 residues. V lost 6 bases and J 4 bases, leaving 9 bases between the germline ends. Germline V gene data show CDR1 as MDHEN and CDR2 as SYDVKM. CDR3 in amino acids: CASSITGTEAFF. Here the CDR3 DNA reads TGTGCCAGCAGCATCACGGGCACTGAAGCTTTCTTT.

This clone came up once. The rearrangement links TRBV7-3 to TRBJ1-2; 11 nucleotides line up with TRBD1. In germline, CDR1 is SGHTA, CDR2 FQGTGA. The trim removed 5 bases at V and 10 bases at J, leaving 9 bases unmatched. CDR3 length: 14 amino acids. The CDR3 coding sequence is TGTGCCAGCAGCCCAAACCCTGGACAGGGGGCCTACACCTTC. Translating gives CASSPNPGQGAYTF.

This rearrangement joins TRBV5-4 to TRBJ1-2; 9 positions match TRBD1. V shed 5 bases and J 5 bases; nucleotides not matched to a gene: 4. Germline CDR1 SGHNT, CDR2 YYREEE (reference sequence). The CDR3 contains 13 residues. CDR3 in DNA: TGTGCCAGCAGTCGGGACAGGGCTTATGGCTACACCTTC. It encodes CASSRDRAYGYTF.

This chain connects TRBV5-4 to TRBJ1-2; 11 bases fit TRBD1. Germline V gives CDR1 SGHNT, CDR2 YYREEE (reference sequence). The CDR3 contains 15 residues. V gave up 6 bases and J gave up 1 base; unmatched junction bases: 5. The CDR3 bases are TGTGCCAGCACCCAGGACAGGGGGCGTAACTATGGCTACACCTTC. The encoded protein is CASTQDRGRNYGYTF.

The V call is TRBV10-3, the J call TRBJ1-2; 12 bases align to TRBD1. The V segment lost 4 bases and the J segment 6 bases; nucleotides outside the gene matches: 6. Germline CDR1 and CDR2: ENHRY and SYGVKD. The CDR3 covers 15 residues. This CDR3 is CAISGRDRGHHGYTF. For the CDR3, the DNA is TGTGCCATCAGTGGAAGGGACAGGGGGCACCATGGCTACACCTTC.

The chain carries TRBV6-5 and TRBJ1-2, with D uncertain. The CDR3 loop spans 14 amino acids. V lost 0 bases to trimming and J lost 4 bases, with 9 bases between them. The germline V gene encodes CDR1 MNHEY and CDR2 SVGAGI. The CDR3 loop reads CASSYSTESYGYTF. CDR3 bases: TGTGCCAGCAGTTACTCGACGGAGTCCTATGGCTACACCTTC.

This chain connects TRBV5-4 to TRBJ1-4; the D is unclear. Trimming cost V 0 bases and J 8 bases, with 11 bases left between them. Germline CDR1 reads SGHNT; CDR2 reads YYREEE (reference sequence). The CDR3 length is 14 residues. The CDR3 spells CASSLAGVDEKLFF. CDR3 sequence (DNA): TGTGCCAGCAGCTTGGCCGGGGTTGACGAAAAACTGTTTTTT.

The chain combines TRBV15 with TRBJ1-4; no firm D call. The CDR3 extends over 13 amino acids. Between the trimmed V and J ends, which lost 10 bases and 0 bases, there was a span of 9 bases. The germline V gene has CDR1 LNHNV and CDR2 YYDKDF (reference sequence). CDR3 loop: CAISYATNEKLFF. The CDR3 coding sequence is TGTGCCATATCGTATGCAACTAATGAAAAACTGTTTTTT.

This clone appeared once. V gene TRBV9 combines with J gene TRBJ1-1; D possibly corresponds to TRBD1 (5 bases). The CDR3 contains 13 residues. The V and J ends lost 3 bases and 3 bases respectively, with 9 bases between them. Per the germline V gene, CDR1 is SGDLS and CDR2 is YYNGEE. The CDR3 DNA follows: TGTGCCAGCAGCGCCAGGGTTGACACTGAAGCTTTCTTT. Translating it yields CASSARVDTEAFF. The full variable domain, with the rest looked up from reference TRBV9 and TRBJ1-1, is DSGVTQTPKHLITATGQRVTLRCSPRSGDLSVYWYQQSLDQGLQFLIQYYNGEERAKGNILERFSAQQFPDLHSELNLSSLELGDSALYFCASSARVDTEAFFGQGTRLTVV.

The chain has TRBV19 and TRBJ1-2, with D unclear. CDR1 and CDR2 (germline): LNHDA, SQIVND (reference sequence). The CDR3 is 13 residues long. Trimming took off 3 bases at V and 3 bases at J, with 8 bases between the two ends. For the CDR3, the DNA is TGTGCCAGTAGTATGAGGGTTGACTATGGCTACACCTTC. Translation gives CASSMRVDYGYTF.

The gene calls are TRBV30 and TRBJ1-5; D gene uncertain. In germline, CDR1 is GTSNPN, CDR2 SVGIG (reference sequence). The CDR3 extends over 14 amino acids. The V end was cut by 3 bases, the J end by 0 bases, with 9 bases between. The CDR3 loop reads CAWSLGSSNQPQHF. The CDR3 DNA follows: TGTGCCTGGAGCCTAGGGAGTAGCAATCAGCCCCAGCATTTT.

The V and J genes are TRBV11-2 and TRBJ2-7; the match to TRBD2 covers 9 bases. The CDR3 is made up of 14 amino acids. CDR1 and CDR2 (germline): SGHAT, FQNNGV. Losses at the gene ends were 5 bases for V and 5 bases for J; bases not matched to a gene: 7. Written as DNA, the CDR3 is TGTGCCAGCAGCCGAAGCGGGGGGAGTGACGAGCAGTACTTC. It yields the protein CASSRSGGSDEQYF.

The genes are TRBV18 and TRBJ2-7; 11 bases fit TRBD2. CDR1 and CDR2 (germline): KGHSH, LQKENI. V lost 3 bases, J lost 0 bases, and 10 bases stayed unmatched. The CDR3 length is 18 residues. The DNA for the CDR3 is TGTGCCAGCTCACCTTTGGCTAGCGGGGGGATTAGCTCCTACGAGCAGTACTTC. It codes for CASSPLASGGISSYEQYF. Full variable domain (rest looked up from reference TRBV18 and TRBJ2-7): NAGVMQNPRHLVRRRGQEARLRCSPMKGHSHVYWYRQLPEEGLKFMVYLQKENIIDESGMPKERFSAEFPKEGPSILRIQQVVRGDSAAYFCASSPLASGGISSYEQYFGPGTRLTVT.